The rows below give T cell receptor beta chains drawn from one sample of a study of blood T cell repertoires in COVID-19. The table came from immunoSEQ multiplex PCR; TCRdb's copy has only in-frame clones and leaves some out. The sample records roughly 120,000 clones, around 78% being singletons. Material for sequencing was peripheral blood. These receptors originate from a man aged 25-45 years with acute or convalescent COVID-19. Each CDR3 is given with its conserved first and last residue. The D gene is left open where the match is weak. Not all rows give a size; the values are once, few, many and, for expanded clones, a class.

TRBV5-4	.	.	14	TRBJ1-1	CASRDLGGGPEAFF	TGTGCCAGCAGAGACCTCGGGGGGGGCCCTGAAGCTTTCTTT
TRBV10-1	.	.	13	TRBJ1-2	CASRAAPSYGYTF	TGCGCCAGCAGAGCGGCCCCCAGCTATGGCTACACCTTC
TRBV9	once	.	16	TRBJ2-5	CASSVATSGGFGTQYF	TGTGCCAGCAGCGTAGCTACGTCTGGGGGGTTCGGGACCCAGTACTTC
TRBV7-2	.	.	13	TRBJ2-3	CASSLEVSLGQYF	TGTGCCAGCAGCTTAGAGGTTAGCCTGGGGCAGTATTTT
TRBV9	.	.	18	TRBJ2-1	CASSVASRERTSYNEQFF	TGTGCCAGCAGCGTAGCTTCCCGGGAGCGGACCTCCTACAATGAGCAGTTCTTC
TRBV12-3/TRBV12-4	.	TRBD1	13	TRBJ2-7	CASSAGQGYEQYF	TGTGCCAGCAGTGCGGGACAGGGGTACGAGCAGTACTTC
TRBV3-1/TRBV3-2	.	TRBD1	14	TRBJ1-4	CASTQGGTNEKLFF	TGTGCCAGCACCCAAGGGGGCACTAATGAAAAACTGTTTTTT
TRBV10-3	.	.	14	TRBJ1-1	CAISAGRGETEAFF	TGTGCCATCAGCGCCGGGAGGGGGGAAACTGAAGCTTTCTTT
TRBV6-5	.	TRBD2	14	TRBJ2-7	CATTSGGRSYEQYF	TGTGCCACTACTAGCGGGGGGCGGTCCTACGAGCAGTACTTC
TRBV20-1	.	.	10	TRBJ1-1	CSAHFAEAFF	TGCAGTGCTCACTTCGCCGAAGCTTTCTTT
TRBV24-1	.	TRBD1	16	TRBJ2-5	CATSDGGTGHQETQYF	TGTGCCACCAGTGACGGTGGGACAGGCCACCAAGAGACCCAGTACTTC
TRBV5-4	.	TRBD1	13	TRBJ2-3	CASRNRGGDTQYF	TGTGCCAGCAGAAACAGGGGTGGAGATACGCAGTATTTT
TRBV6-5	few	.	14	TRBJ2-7	CASSYVQGPYEQYF	TGTGCCAGCAGTTATGTACAGGGACCCTACGAGCAGTACTTC
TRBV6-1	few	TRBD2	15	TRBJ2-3	CASSEMTSGTHTQYF	TGTGCCAGCAGTGAAATGACTAGCGGCACTCATACGCAGTATTTT
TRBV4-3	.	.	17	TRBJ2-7	CASSQDWDMTSSYEQYF	TGCGCCAGCAGCCAAGATTGGGACATGACGAGCTCCTACGAGCAGTACTTC
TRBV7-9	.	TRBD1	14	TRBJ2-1	CATAQGSSWNEQFF	TGTGCCACCGCACAGGGGTCCTCTTGGAATGAGCAGTTCTTC
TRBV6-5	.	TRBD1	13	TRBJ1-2	CASTRTGSSGYTF	TGTGCCAGCACCCGGACAGGGTCCTCTGGCTACACCTTC
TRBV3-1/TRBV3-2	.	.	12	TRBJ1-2	CASSMDSYGYTF	TGTGCCAGCAGCATGGACAGCTATGGCTACACCTTC
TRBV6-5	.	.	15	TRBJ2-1	CASRFLSRGNNEQFF	TGTGCCAGCCGTTTTTTGTCTAGGGGAAACAATGAGCAGTTCTTC
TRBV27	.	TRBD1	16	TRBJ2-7	CASSFGQVPLGYEQYF	TGTGCCAGCAGTTTTGGACAGGTTCCCTTGGGGTACGAGCAGTACTTC
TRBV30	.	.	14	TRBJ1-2	CAWSVRGGGYGYTF	TGTGCCTGGAGTGTAAGAGGGGGTGGCTATGGCTACACCTTC
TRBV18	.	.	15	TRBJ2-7	CASSPTNHRAYEQYF	TGTGCCAGCTCACCTACTAATCACCGTGCCTACGAGCAGTACTTC
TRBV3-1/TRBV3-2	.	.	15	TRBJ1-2	CASSPTQQARYGYTF	TGTGCCAGCAGCCCAACCCAACAGGCCCGTTATGGCTACACCTTC
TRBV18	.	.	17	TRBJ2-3	CASSPREGSSSTDTQYF	TGTGCCAGCTCACCACGCGAGGGTTCCTCTAGCACAGATACGCAGTATTTT
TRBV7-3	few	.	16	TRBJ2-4	CASSLTGRGSKNIQYF	TGTGCCAGCAGCTTAACAGGGCGGGGTTCCAAAAACATTCAGTACTTC
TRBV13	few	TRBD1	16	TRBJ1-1	CASSLVTGGWDTEAFF	TGTGCCAGCAGCTTAGTCACAGGGGGCTGGGACACTGAAGCTTTCTTT
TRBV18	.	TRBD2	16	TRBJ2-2	CASSPGLAGSTGELFF	TGTGCCAGCTCACCGGGACTAGCGGGAAGCACCGGGGAGCTGTTTTTT
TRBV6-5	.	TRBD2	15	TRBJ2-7	CASKPTSGGVYEQYF	TGTGCCAGCAAACCTACTAGCGGGGGGGTCTACGAGCAGTACTTC
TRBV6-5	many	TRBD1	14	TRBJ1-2	CASSTQGGGGGYTF	TGTGCCAGCAGTACCCAGGGGGGCGGAGGAGGCTACACCTTC
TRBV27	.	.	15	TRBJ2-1	CASSPRLGQVDEQFF	TGTGCCAGCAGCCCCCGGTTGGGCCAAGTAGATGAGCAGTTCTTC
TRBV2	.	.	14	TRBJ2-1	CASSGTSGYNEQFF	TGTGCCAGCAGTGGGACTTCGGGATACAATGAGCAGTTCTTC
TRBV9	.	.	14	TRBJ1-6	CASSALDSNSPLHF	TGTGCCAGCAGCGCGTTGGACAGCAATTCACCCCTCCACTTT
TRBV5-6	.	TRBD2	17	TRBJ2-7	CASSLERTGTSSYEQYF	TGTGCCAGCAGCTTGGAACGTACCGGGACTAGCTCCTACGAGCAGTACTTC
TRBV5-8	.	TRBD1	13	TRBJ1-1	CASSVDRAIEAFF	TGTGCCAGCAGCGTTGACAGGGCCATTGAAGCTTTCTTT
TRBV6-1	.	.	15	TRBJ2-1	CASSELESSYNEQFF	TGTGCCAGCAGTGAGCTAGAGAGCTCCTACAATGAGCAGTTCTTC
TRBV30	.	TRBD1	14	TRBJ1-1	CAWQIGGGNTEAFF	TGTGCCTGGCAAATAGGGGGCGGCAACACTGAAGCTTTCTTT